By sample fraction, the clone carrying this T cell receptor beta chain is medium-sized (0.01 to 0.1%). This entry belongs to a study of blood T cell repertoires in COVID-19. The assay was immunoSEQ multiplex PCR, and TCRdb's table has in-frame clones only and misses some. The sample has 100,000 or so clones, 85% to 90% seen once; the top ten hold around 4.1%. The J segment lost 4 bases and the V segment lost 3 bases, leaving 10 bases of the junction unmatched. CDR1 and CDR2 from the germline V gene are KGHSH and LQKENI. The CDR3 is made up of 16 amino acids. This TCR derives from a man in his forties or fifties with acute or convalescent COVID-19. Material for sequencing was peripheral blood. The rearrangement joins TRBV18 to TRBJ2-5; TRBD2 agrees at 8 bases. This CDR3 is CASSPDGGAGRETQYF. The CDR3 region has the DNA TGTGCCAGCTCACCGGACGGGGGGGCAGGGAGAGAGACCCAGTACTTC.